What follows are 5 T cell receptor beta chains derived from one specimen sequenced in a study of blood T cell repertoires in COVID-19. Data came from immunoSEQ multiplex PCR; TCRdb stores just in-frame clones and leaves some out. The data contain around 130,000 clones, approximately 80% of them singletons. Source material: peripheral blood. The receptors shown here come from a woman in her 70s with acute or convalescent COVID-19.

The chain is built from TRBV2 and TRBJ1-2; D gene ambiguous. Trimming removed 2 bases from V and 1 base from J, with 8 bases in between. Germline CDR1 reads SNHLY; CDR2 reads FYNNEI. The CDR3 contains 14 residues. The CDR3 here is CASSERTVNYGYTF. The CDR3 nucleotides are TGTGCCAGCAGTGAAAGAACAGTTAACTATGGCTACACCTTC.

The chain recombines TRBV6-5 with TRBJ2-7; D perhaps matches TRBD2 (6 bases). The germline V gene encodes CDR1 MNHEY and CDR2 SVGAGI. The CDR3 has 12 amino acids. Trimming pared 9 bases from V and 2 bases from J, leaving 11 bases between. Here the CDR3 reads CARIADTYEQYF. Written as DNA, the CDR3 is TGTGCCAGAATAGCGGATACCTACGAGCAGTACTTC.

This chain links TRBV5-4 with TRBJ2-2, with 8 bases matching TRBD1. CDR3 length: 15 residues. Germline CDR1 reads SGHNT; CDR2 reads YYREEE (reference sequence). The J segment lost 1 base and the V segment lost 5 bases, leaving 4 bases of the junction unmatched. The CDR3 loop is CASRRGQENTGELFF. The CDR3 DNA reads as TGTGCCAGCAGGAGGGGACAGGAGAACACCGGGGAGCTGTTTTTT.

The genes are TRBV6-2 or TRBV6-3 and TRBJ2-7, with no clear D. The ends were cut back, 2 bases at V and 4 bases at J, with 15 bases in the middle. CDR1 is MNHEY and CDR2 is SVGEGT in the germline V gene. CDR3 length: 15 amino acids. The CDR3 coding sequence is TGTGCCAGCAGTTACAGGATGAACAGTTTATACGAGCAGTACTTC. Translated: CASSYRMNSLYEQYF.

The chain uses TRBV28 and TRBJ2-7; D is possibly TRBD1 (6 bases). Germline assignment: CDR1 MDHEN and CDR2 SYDVKM. V was shortened by 5 bases and J by 9 bases, with 29 bases between the two germline ends. The CDR3 sequence is 17 residues long. The CDR3 DNA reads as TGTGCCAGCAGTCCACCCGCGACAAACAGGGTGTTCGGTTGGCAGTACTTC. It specifies CASSPPATNRVFGWQYF.